The next 30 T cell receptor beta chains were all read from a single sample in a study of glioma-infiltrating T cells. TCR alpha and beta CDR3 regions were amplified from RNA using iRepertoire nested multiplex PCR. MiXCR, applied by TCRdb to the multiplex PCR reads, yields one record per CDR3 protein. This table holds more than 90,000 distinct CDR3 sequences, roughly 40% found once. Material: glioma tissue, nonneoplastic brain tissue, or PBMCs (not recorded which). All receptors come from a human donor with low-grade glioma or glioblastoma, undergoing nonglioma brain surgery, or in good health (not recorded which).

This clonotype was counted at least ten times. The V and J genes are TRBV28 and TRBJ2-7; 7 nucleotides agree with TRBD1. The V gene end was trimmed by 3 bases and the J gene end by 3 bases; junction bases not matched to a gene: 5. This CDR3 has 14 residues. Per germline, CDR1 MDHEN and CDR2 SYDVKM. CDR3 loop: CASSFPGQFYEQYF. CDR3 in DNA: TGTGCCAGCAGTTTCCCGGGACAGTTCTACGAGCAGTACTTC.

This clonotype was seen ten or more times. This chain joins TRBV12-3 or TRBV12-4 and TRBJ2-3; 8 bases map to TRBD1. The CDR3 contains 15 residues. Trimming took 6 bases from V and 2 from J; bases not matched to a gene: 7. CDR3 DNA: TGTGCCAGCAGCCTGACAGGGGAATTCACAGATACGCAGTATTTT. Translated, it gives CASSLTGEFTDTQYF.

Worth noting for this clonotype: Just one base apart from a much larger clone, this may be a read error. The chain is built from TRBV5-6 and TRBJ2-1; 10 bases match TRBD2. This CDR3 comprises 15 residues. Germline CDR1 reads SGHDT; CDR2 reads YYEEEE. V lost 4 bases, J lost 9 bases, and 10 bases stayed unmatched. This CDR3 is CASSAVLAGVSEQFF. CDR3 in DNA: TGTGCCAGCAGCGCCGTGCTAGCGGGAGTAAGTGAGCAGTTCTTC.

As to this clonotype: Its ends do not fully match the called genes, so a read error is possible. V is TRBV2 and J is TRBJ1-6, with D possibly TRBD1 on 5 matching bases. This CDR3 comprises 15 residues. Germline values: CDR1 SNHLY, CDR2 FYNNEI. The CDR3 loop reads CACSGTTGPYSPLHF. The DNA for the CDR3 is TGTGCCTGCAGTGGGACTACAGGACCTTATTCACCCCTCCACTTT.

This clonotype occurred a few times. A much larger clone sits a single nucleotide away, making a read error possible. The chain links TRBV7-8 to TRBJ1-2, with 9 nucleotides matching TRBD1. J lost 6 bases, V lost 5 bases, and 10 bases had no gene match. The germline V gene has CDR1 SGHVS and CDR2 FQNEAQ. CDR3 length: 15 residues. This CDR3 reads CASSPRTGVRDGYTF. In DNA, the CDR3 is TGTGCCAGCAGCCCCAGGACAGGGGTGAGGGATGGCTACACCTTC.

This clonotype has ten or more counts. The V call is TRBV6-1, the J call TRBJ1-1; TRBD1 is a possible D gene (6 bases). Germline V lookup: CDR1 MNHNS, CDR2 SASEGT. Trimming removed 5 bases from V and 1 base from J, with 14 bases in between. The CDR3 extends over 15 amino acids. Written as DNA, the CDR3 is TGTGCCAGCAGTTACCCGGGGGCTGGGAACACTGAAGCTTTCTTT. It is translated as CASSYPGAGNTEAFF.

The chain carries TRBV4-1 and TRBJ2-6, with D possibly being TRBD2 (6 bases). Germline values: CDR1 MGHRA, CDR2 YSYEKL. V was shortened by 0 bases and J by 0 bases, with 9 bases between the two germline ends. CDR3 length: 17 amino acids. CDR3 DNA: TGCGCCAGCAGCCAAGAGGGAGGATACTCTGGGGCCAACGTCCTGACTTTC. It translates to CASSQEGGYSGANVLTF.

V usage is TRBV20-1 and J usage is TRBJ2-7; 10 bases are shared with TRBD1. V shed 5 bases, J shed 3 bases, and the junction held 10 bases outside the gene matches. The CDR3 is 15 amino acids. Germline values: CDR1 DFQATT, CDR2 SNEGSKA (reference sequence). As DNA, the CDR3 is TGCAGTGCTCAGTTCAAGACAGGGGGCGGCTACGAGCAGTACTTC. As protein: CSAQFKTGGGYEQYF.

This chain connects TRBV28 to TRBJ1-1, with TRBD1 identical over 10 bases. There are 15 residues in the CDR3. Germline assignment: CDR1 MDHEN and CDR2 SYDVKM. Trimming took 5 bases from V and 3 from J; bases not matched to a gene: 6. DNA for the CDR3: TGTGCCAGCAGTCCGACAGGGGGCCGGGACACTGAAGCTTTCTTT. It yields the protein CASSPTGGRDTEAFF.

The V gene is TRBV28, the J gene TRBJ2-1; D gene ambiguous. There are 14 residues in the CDR3. Germline V gene data show CDR1 as MDHEN and CDR2 as SYDVKM. Deletions cut 7 bases from V and 3 bases from J, with 13 bases between. CDR3 nucleotide sequence: TGTGCCAGCAAATACAGTGCGGTCTACAATGAGCAGTTCTTC. This codes for CASKYSAVYNEQFF. The full variable domain, with the rest looked up from reference TRBV28 and TRBJ2-1, is DVKVTQSSRYLVKRTGEKVFLECVQDMDHENMFWYRQDPGLGLRLIYFSYDVKMKEKGDIPEGYSVSREKKERFSLILESASTNQTSMYLCASKYSAVYNEQFFGPGTRLTVL.

The gene calls are TRBV12-3 or TRBV12-4 and TRBJ2-1; 14 nucleotides line up with TRBD2. The trim removed 6 bases at V and 6 bases at J, leaving 7 bases unmatched. The CDR3 is 16 residues long. The CDR3 loop is CASSRGLAGGINEQFF. The DNA of the CDR3 is TGTGCCAGCAGCCGCGGACTAGCGGGGGGTATCAATGAGCAGTTCTTC.

With regard to this clonotype: A clone one base away is much larger, so this may be a read error. The chain is built from TRBV4-2 and TRBJ2-5; 10 bases map to TRBD1. The CDR3 sequence is 17 residues long. CDR1 is LGHNA and CDR2 is YNFKEQ in the germline V gene. The J segment lost 0 bases and the V segment lost 5 bases, leaving 9 bases of the junction unmatched. The CDR3 nucleotides read TGTGCCAGCAGCTACAGGACAGGGGGATCGTACCAAGAGACCCAGTACTTC. Protein product: CASSYRTGGSYQETQYF.

In regard to this clonotype: A read error may be the cause here, since a much bigger clone is one base away. V usage is TRBV20-1 and J usage is TRBJ2-7; no definite D call. This CDR3 comprises 12 residues. Per the germline V gene, CDR1 is DFQATT and CDR2 is SNEGSKA (reference sequence). The CDR3 reads CSARQSSYEQHF. The DNA of the CDR3 is TGCAGTGCTAGACAGTCCTCCTACGAGCAGCACTTC.

As concerns this clonotype: With a much larger clone just one base away, this may be a read error. The chain carries TRBV2 and TRBJ2-5; tentatively, D is TRBD1 (5 bases). Trimming removed 5 bases at V and 7 bases at J, with 14 bases between. Germline CDR1 is SNHLY and CDR2 is FYNNEI. CDR3 length: 13 residues. CDR3 nucleotide sequence: TGTGCCAGCAGTAGGGGCATAAGAGGGACCCAGTACTTC. The encoded protein is CASSRGIRGTQYF.

There are many counts of this clonotype. The chain uses TRBV7-6 and TRBJ2-7; D unclear. The length of the CDR3 is 12 residues. The V end lost 4 bases, the J end lost 5 bases, and 9 bases lay between the germline ends. Germline CDR1 SGHVS, CDR2 FNYEAQ. CDR3 sequence: CASSSRSDEQYF. CDR3 bases: TGTGCCAGCAGCTCAAGGTCCGACGAGCAGTACTTC.

There are many counts of this clonotype. The genes are TRBV18 and TRBJ2-3; D unresolved. Trimming left V 3 bases short and J 2 bases short, with 9 bases between. Germline lookup yields CDR1 KGHSH and CDR2 LQKENI. The CDR3 spans 14 residues. CDR3 bases: TGTGCCAGCTCACCGAATACTCCCACAGATACGCAGTATTTT. The encoded protein is CASSPNTPTDTQYF. Complete variable domain (other parts from reference TRBV18 and TRBJ2-3): NAGVMQNPRHLVRRRGQEARLRCSPMKGHSHVYWYRQLPEEGLKFMVYLQKENIIDESGMPKERFSAEFPKEGPSILRIQQVVRGDSAAYFCASSPNTPTDTQYFGPGTRLTVL.

This clonotype showed up many times. The CDR3 loop is CASSPGQGVEQYF. CDR3 DNA sequence: TGTGCCAGCTCACCAGGACAGGGGGTCGAGCAGTACTTC. This chain joins TRBV18 and TRBJ2-7; 10 bases are shared with TRBD1. This CDR3 comprises 13 residues. V dropped 2 bases and J dropped 6; count of bases not matched to a gene: 1. Per germline, CDR1 KGHSH and CDR2 LQKENI.

Note on this clonotype: The germline gene is not matched at one end of the junction; a read error may be the cause. The rearrangement joins TRBV10-2 to TRBJ1-1; D gene uncertain. Germline V gene data show CDR1 as WSHSY and CDR2 as SAAADI. CDR3 length equals 14 residues. The DNA of the CDR3 is TGCTCCAGCAGTGAAAACAGAATGAACACTGAAGCTTTCTTC. Translating gives CSSSENRMNTEAFF.

Ten or more counts support this clonotype. The chain uses TRBV29-1 and TRBJ2-7, with 7 bases fitting TRBD1. The germline CDR1 and CDR2 sequences are SQVTM and ANQGSEA. The V and J ends lost 5 bases and 5 bases, in that order; junction bases with no gene match: 3. CDR3 size: 11 residues. The CDR3 DNA sequence: TGCAGCGTTCGGACAGGACACGAGCAGTACTTC. Translating gives CSVRTGHEQYF.

This clonotype was recorded many times. V and J are TRBV2 and TRBJ1-5, with D unclear. The CDR3 is 14 residues long. Germline assignment: CDR1 SNHLY and CDR2 FYNNEI. V dropped 5 bases and J dropped 4 bases, with 12 bases sitting between them. The CDR3 nucleotides are TGTGCCAGCAGTTACGACGGAATGAATCAGCCCCAGCATTTT. It translates to CASSYDGMNQPQHF.

For this clonotype: Likely a read error: the CDR3 ends without its conserved phenylalanine or tryptophan. The chain combines TRBV27 with TRBJ1-1; TRBD1 matches at 10 bases. Trimming at V came to 6 bases and at J to 8 bases, leaving 9 bases not matched to a gene. Germline values: CDR1 MNHEY, CDR2 SMNVEV (reference sequence). The CDR3 loop spans 14 amino acids. CDR3 nucleotides: TGTGCCAGCAGAGCCCGGACAGGGGGTGCGGAAGCTTTCTCT. Encoded protein: CASRARTGGAEAFS.

This clonotype was counted ten times or more. This CDR3 is CAIKGTTQETQYF. The DNA for the CDR3 is TGTGCCATCAAGGGGACTACCCAAGAGACCCAGTACTTC. This chain links TRBV10-3 with TRBJ2-5; TRBD2 matches at 7 bases. Germline V gene sequence: CDR1 ENHRY, CDR2 SYGVKD. This CDR3 has 13 amino acids. Unmatched junction bases numbered 3, after V lost 7 bases and J lost 1 base.

The table lists this clonotype with many counts. The V and J genes are TRBV14 and TRBJ2-6, with D tentatively TRBD2 (5 bases). Deletions cut 4 bases from V and 2 bases from J, with 15 bases between. The germline CDR1 and CDR2 sequences are SGHDN and FVKESK. The CDR3 sequence is 17 residues long. The DNA for the CDR3 is TGTGCCAGCAGCCTACGGGTAGGACTTACTGGGGCCAACGTCCTGACTTTC. Translation: CASSLRVGLTGANVLTF.

As to this clonotype: This clone may be a read error of a much larger clone one base away. This chain joins TRBV5-1 and TRBJ2-1; 11 nucleotides align to TRBD2. Germline lookup yields CDR1 SGHRS and CDR2 YFSETQ. The CDR3 covers 17 residues. In DNA, the CDR3 is TGCGCCTGCAGGGTTGGGACTAGCGGAATGAACAGTGTTGAGCAGTTCTTC. Translating it yields CACRVGTSGMNSVEQFF. Supplemented by reference TRBV5-1 and TRBJ2-1, the full variable domain reads KAGVTQTPRYLIKTRGQQVTLSCSPISGHRSVSWYQQTPGQGLQFLFEYFSETQRNKGNFPGRFSGRQFSNSRSEMNVSTLELGDSALYLCACRVGTSGMNSVEQFFGPGTRLTVL.

A note on this clonotype: The junction does not match germline at one end; this may be a read error. V gene TRBV2 combines with J gene TRBJ2-7, with 8 bases matching TRBD1. This CDR3 is built from 13 residues. Germline CDR1 is SNHLY and CDR2 is FYNNEI. DNA for the CDR3: TGTGCCGCTGCGACAGGGGAGAACGACGAGCAGCACTTC. Its translation is CAAATGENDEQHF.

Here the CDR3 reads CSARPGAGETQYF. Written as DNA, the CDR3 is TGCAGCGCCCGACCAGGGGCAGGAGAGACCCAGTACTTC. The gene calls are TRBV29-1 and TRBJ2-5; TRBD1 might be the D (6 bases). Germline-derived CDR1 and CDR2 are SQVTM and ANQGSEA. This CDR3 region has 13 residues. V lost 7 bases to trimming and J lost 4 bases, with 16 bases between them.

This clonotype was counted many times. The gene calls are TRBV5-1 and TRBJ2-3; D gene uncertain. Germline CDR1 SGHRS, CDR2 YFSETQ. The CDR3 runs to 13 residues. Trimming left V 1 base short and J 4 bases short, with 7 bases between. CDR3 sequence reads: CASSLNGADTQYF. CDR3 coding DNA: TGCGCCAGCAGCTTGAATGGGGCAGATACGCAGTATTTT.

This clonotype has ten or more counts. The chain links TRBV2 to TRBJ2-7; 7 nucleotides agree with TRBD2. The CDR3 runs to 13 residues. Germline values: CDR1 SNHLY, CDR2 FYNNEI. Losses at the gene ends were 6 bases for V and 2 bases for J; bases not matched to a gene: 4. DNA of the CDR3: TGTGCCAGCAGAGTGGCGGGAGCCTACGAGCAGTACTTC. This sequence encodes CASRVAGAYEQYF.

This clonotype occurred a few times. This sequence joins TRBV5-4 and TRBJ2-6; D perhaps matches TRBD2 (6 bases). Per germline, CDR1 SGHNT and CDR2 YYREEE (reference sequence). Trimming pared 0 bases from V and 4 bases from J, leaving 14 bases between. The CDR3 covers 17 residues. CDR3 nucleotide sequence: TGTGCCAGCAGCTTGGGGTCGGGGACTCTGGGGGCCAACGTCCTGACTTTC. Translating it yields CASSLGSGTLGANVLTF. The full variable domain, in which reference TRBV5-4 and TRBJ2-6 provide the parts outside the CDR3, is ETGVTQSPTHLIKTRGQQVTLRCSSQSGHNTVSWYQQALGQGPQFIFQYYREEENGRGNFPPRFSGLQFPNYSSELNVNALELDDSALYLCASSLGSGTLGANVLTFGAGSRLTVL.

Notes on this clonotype: Sequence at one end of the junction differs from germline and may be a read error. The V gene is TRBV5-1, the J gene TRBJ2-2; TRBD1 is a possible D gene (6 bases). The CDR3 is 14 residues long. Per germline, CDR1 SGHRS and CDR2 YFSETQ. The CDR3 reads CARSLDRNTGELFF. The CDR3 bases are TGCGCCAGAAGCTTGGACAGAAACACCGGGGAGCTGTTTTTT.